This TCR beta chain was identified during a study of early T cells in non-severe SARS-CoV-2 infection. Study in general: Unpaired chains resulted from sequencing bulk RNA of unsorted whole blood. Broader study findings: VDJdb matching skewed toward anti-spike CD8 responses, missing private and CD4 specificities.

Unique molecular identifier tags were affixed to discrete cDNA molecules. TCRdb redid the calling of the 5' RACE reads with MiXCR, one entry per CDR3 protein. The repertoire holds tens of thousands of distinct CDR3 sequences, with approximately 15% as singletons. Concerning this clonotype: The target antigen is unknown.

This receptor was taken from an adult who was a healthcare worker with PCR-confirmed SARS-CoV-2 infection or an uninfected control (not recorded which). The specimen sequenced was whole blood.

The CDR3: CASRPEGDPQETQYF. CDR3 in DNA: TGTGCCAGCAGACCGGAAGGGGACCCACAAGAGACCCAGTACTTC. The gene calls are TRBV13 and TRBJ2-5, with D perhaps given as TRBD1 or TRBD2 (5 bases each). Trimming cost V 6 bases and J 2 bases, with 16 bases left between them. The CDR3 has 15 residues. The germline V gene encodes CDR1 PRHDT and CDR2 FYEKMQ (reference sequence).